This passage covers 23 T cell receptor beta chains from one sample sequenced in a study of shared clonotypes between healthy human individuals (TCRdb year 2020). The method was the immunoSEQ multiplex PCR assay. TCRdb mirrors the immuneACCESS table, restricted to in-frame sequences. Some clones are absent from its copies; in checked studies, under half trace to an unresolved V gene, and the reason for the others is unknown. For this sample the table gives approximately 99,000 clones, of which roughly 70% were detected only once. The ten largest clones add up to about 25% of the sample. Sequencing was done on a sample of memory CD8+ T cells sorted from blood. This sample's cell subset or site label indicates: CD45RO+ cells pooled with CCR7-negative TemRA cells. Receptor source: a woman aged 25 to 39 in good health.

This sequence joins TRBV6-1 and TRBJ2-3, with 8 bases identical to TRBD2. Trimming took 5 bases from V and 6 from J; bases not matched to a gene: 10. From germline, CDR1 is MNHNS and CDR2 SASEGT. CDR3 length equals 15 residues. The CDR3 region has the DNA TGTGCCAGCAGTAAAGTAGCGGGATCCGGGGATACGCAGTATTTT. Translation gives CASSKVAGSGDTQYF.

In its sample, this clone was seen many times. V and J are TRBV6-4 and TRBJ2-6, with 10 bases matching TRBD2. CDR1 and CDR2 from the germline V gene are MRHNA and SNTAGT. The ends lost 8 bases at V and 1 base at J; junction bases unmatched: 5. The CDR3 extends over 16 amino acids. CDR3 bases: TGTGCCAGCGGAACTAGCGGGACATCTGGGGCCAACGTCCTGACTTTC. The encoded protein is CASGTSGTSGANVLTF.

The CDR3 spells CASSQAPAGQGFEQYF. The CDR3 region has the DNA TGTGCCAGCTCCCAAGCCCCGGCGGGACAGGGGTTCGAGCAGTACTTC. The gene calls are TRBV18 and TRBJ2-7; 10 bases map to TRBD1. J gave up 6 bases and V 6 bases, and 14 bases lay outside the gene matches. The CDR3 loop spans 16 amino acids. CDR1 and CDR2 (germline): KGHSH, LQKENI.

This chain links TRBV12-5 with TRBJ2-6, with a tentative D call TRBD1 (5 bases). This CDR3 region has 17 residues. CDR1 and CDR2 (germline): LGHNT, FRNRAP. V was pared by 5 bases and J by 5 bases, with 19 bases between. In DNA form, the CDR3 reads TGTGCTAGTGGTGTACGTCCAGGACAAAGTCGGGCCAACGTCCTGACTTTC. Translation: CASGVRPGQSRANVLTF.

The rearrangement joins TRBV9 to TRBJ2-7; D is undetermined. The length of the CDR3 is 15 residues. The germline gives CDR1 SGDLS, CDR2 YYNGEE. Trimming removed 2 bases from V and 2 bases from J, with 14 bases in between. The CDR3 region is CASSVTLDSPYEQYF. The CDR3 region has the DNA TGTGCCAGCAGCGTTACCCTAGACTCCCCCTACGAGCAGTACTTC.

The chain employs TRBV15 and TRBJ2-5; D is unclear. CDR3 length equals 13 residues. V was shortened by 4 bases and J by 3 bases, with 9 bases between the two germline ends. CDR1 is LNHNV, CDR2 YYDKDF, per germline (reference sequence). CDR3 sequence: CATSILGKETQYF. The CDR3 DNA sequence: TGTGCCACCAGCATTCTGGGAAAAGAGACCCAGTACTTC.

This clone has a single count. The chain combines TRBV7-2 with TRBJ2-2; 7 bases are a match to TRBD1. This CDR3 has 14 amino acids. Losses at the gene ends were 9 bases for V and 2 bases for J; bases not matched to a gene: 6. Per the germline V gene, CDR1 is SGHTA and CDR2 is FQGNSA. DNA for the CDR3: TGTGCCAGTGAGACAGGGATTAACACCGGGGAGCTGTTTTTT. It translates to CASETGINTGELFF.

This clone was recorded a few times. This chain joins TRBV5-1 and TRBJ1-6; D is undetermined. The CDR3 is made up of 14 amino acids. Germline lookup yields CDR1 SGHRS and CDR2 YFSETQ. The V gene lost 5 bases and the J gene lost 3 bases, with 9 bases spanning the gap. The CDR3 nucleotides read TGCGCCAGCAGAGGGTTCGACTATAATTCACCCCTCCACTTT. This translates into CASRGFDYNSPLHF.

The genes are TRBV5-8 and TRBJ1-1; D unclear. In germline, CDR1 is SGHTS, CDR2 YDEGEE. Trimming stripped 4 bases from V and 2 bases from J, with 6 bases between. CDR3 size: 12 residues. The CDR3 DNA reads TGTGCCAGCAGCAACACTAACACTGAAGCTTTCTTT. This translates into CASSNTNTEAFF.

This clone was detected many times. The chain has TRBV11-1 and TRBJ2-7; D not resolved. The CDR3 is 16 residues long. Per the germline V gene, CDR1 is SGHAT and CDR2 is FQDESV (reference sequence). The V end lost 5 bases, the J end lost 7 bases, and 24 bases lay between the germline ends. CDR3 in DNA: TGTGCCAGCAGCGAAATCCCCTCTGCGTCTGCGAAAGAGCAGTACTTC. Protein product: CASSEIPSASAKEQYF.

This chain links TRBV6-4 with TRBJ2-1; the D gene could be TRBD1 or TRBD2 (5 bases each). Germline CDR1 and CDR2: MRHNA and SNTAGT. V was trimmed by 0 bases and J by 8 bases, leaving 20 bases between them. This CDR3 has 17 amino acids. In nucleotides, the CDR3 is TGTGCCAGCAGTGACTCGACGTTTGGGGGAGCCAGCGATGAGCAGTTCTTC. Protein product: CASSDSTFGGASDEQFF.

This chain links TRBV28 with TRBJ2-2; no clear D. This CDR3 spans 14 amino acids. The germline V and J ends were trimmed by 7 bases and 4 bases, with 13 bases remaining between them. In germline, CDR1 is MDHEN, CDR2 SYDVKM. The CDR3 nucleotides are TGTGCCAGCAAGTGTGAGAAGTGCACCGGGGAGCTGTTTTTT. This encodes CASKCEKCTGELFF.

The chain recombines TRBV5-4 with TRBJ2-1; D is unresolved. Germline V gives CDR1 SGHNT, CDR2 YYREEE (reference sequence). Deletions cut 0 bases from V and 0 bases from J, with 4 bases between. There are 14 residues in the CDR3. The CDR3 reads CASSLAPSYNEQFF. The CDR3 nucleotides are TGTGCCAGCAGCTTGGCCCCCTCCTACAATGAGCAGTTCTTC.

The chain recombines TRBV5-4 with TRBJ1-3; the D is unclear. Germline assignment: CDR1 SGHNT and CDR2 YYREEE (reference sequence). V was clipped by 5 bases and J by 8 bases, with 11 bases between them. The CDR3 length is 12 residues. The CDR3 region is CASSKDEDTIYF. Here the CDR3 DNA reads TGTGCCAGCAGTAAGGACGAAGACACCATATATTTT. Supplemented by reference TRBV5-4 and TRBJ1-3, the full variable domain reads ETGVTQSPTHLIKTRGQQVTLRCSSQSGHNTVSWYQQALGQGPQFIFQYYREEENGRGNFPPRFSGLQFPNYSSELNVNALELDDSALYLCASSKDEDTIYFGEGSWLTVV.

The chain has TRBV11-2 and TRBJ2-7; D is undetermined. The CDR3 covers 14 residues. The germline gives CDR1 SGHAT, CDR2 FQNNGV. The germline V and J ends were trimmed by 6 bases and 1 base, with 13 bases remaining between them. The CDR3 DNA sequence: TGTGCCAGCAGTTTCGGCGGTGTTTCCTACGAGCAGTACTTC. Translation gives CASSFGGVSYEQYF.

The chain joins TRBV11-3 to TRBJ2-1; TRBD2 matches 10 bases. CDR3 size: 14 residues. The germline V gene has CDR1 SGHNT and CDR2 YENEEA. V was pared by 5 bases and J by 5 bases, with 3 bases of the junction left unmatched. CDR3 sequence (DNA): TGTGCCAGCAGCGAGAGCGGGGGGGACAATGAGCAGTTCTTC. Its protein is CASSESGGDNEQFF. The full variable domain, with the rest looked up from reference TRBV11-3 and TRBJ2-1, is EAGVVQSPRYKIIEKKQPVAFWCNPISGHNTLYWYLQNLGQGPELLIRYENEEAVDDSQLPKDRFSAERLKGVDSTLKIQPAELGDSAVYLCASSESGGDNEQFFGPGTRLTVL.

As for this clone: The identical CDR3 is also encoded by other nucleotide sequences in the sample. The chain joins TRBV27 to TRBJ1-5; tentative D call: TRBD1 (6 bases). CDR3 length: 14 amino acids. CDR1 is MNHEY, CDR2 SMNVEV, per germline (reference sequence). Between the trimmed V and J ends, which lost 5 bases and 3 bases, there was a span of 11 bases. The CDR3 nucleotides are TGTGCCAGCAGTCGGGGGGCGGACAATCAGCCCCAGCATTTT. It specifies CASSRGADNQPQHF.

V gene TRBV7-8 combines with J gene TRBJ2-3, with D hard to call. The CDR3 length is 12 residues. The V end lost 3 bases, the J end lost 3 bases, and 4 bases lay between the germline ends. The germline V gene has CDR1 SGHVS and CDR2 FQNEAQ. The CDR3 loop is CASSLGTDTQYF. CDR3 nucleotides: TGTGCCAGCAGCTTGGGAACAGATACGCAGTATTTT.

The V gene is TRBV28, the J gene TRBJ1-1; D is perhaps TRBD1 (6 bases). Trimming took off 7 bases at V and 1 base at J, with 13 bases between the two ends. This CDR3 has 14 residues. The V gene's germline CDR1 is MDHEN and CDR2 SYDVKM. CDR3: CASTGEGGNTEAFF. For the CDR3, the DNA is TGTGCCAGCACCGGAGAGGGGGGGAACACTGAAGCTTTCTTT.

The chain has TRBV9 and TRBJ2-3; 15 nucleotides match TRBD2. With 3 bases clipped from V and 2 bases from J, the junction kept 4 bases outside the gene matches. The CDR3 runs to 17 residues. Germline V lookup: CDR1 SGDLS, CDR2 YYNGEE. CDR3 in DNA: TGTGCCAGCAGCGGGACTAGCGGGAGGGTTAACACAGATACGCAGTATTTT. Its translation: CASSGTSGRVNTDTQYF.

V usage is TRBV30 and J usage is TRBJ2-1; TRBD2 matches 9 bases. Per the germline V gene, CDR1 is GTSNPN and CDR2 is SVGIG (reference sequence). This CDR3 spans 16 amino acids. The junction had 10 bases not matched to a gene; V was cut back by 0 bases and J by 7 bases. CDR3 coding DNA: TGTGCCTGGAGTGTACAGGCGGGAGGGCGGGGGAATGAGCAGTTCTTC. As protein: CAWSVQAGGRGNEQFF.

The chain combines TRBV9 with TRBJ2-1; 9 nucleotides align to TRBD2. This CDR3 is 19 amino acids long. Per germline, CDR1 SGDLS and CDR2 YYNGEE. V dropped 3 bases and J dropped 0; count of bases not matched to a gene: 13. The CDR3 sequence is CASSEEASGIGSSYNEQFF. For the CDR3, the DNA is TGTGCCAGCAGCGAGGAGGCTAGCGGGATCGGAAGCTCCTACAATGAGCAGTTCTTC.

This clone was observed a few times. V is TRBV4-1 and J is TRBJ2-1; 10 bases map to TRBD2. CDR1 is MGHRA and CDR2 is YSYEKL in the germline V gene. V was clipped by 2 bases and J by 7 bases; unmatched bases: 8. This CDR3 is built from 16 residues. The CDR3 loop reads CASSQTSGNFRNEQFF. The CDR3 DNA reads TGCGCCAGCAGCCAAACTAGCGGGAATTTTAGGAATGAGCAGTTCTTC.